The 20 T cell receptor beta chains listed next were all sequenced from one sample in a study of blood T cells in healthy people across ages. Together with a sample-barcoded 5' primer, a J-beta primer mix was included in a second PCR lasting roughly 6 to 12 cycles. TCRdb passed the 5' RACE reads through MiXCR, listing each CDR3 protein once. The table lists approximately 960,000 distinct CDR3 sequences, just under 30% of them singletons, with roughly 10% in the top ten. These data also featured in a second study, about T cells of mothers and their children.

The specimen sequenced was blood. These receptors all stem from a woman aged 40 to 50 in good health.

In this sample, this clonotype turned up many times. This chain connects TRBV6-5 to TRBJ1-5; TRBD1 aligns across 7 bases. The trim removed 0 bases at V and 7 bases at J, leaving 3 bases unmatched. Germline V lookup: CDR1 MNHEY, CDR2 SVGAGI. The CDR3 is made up of 14 amino acids. The CDR3 DNA is TGTGCCAGCAGTTACTCGACAGGGTACCAGCCCCAGCATTTT. This translates into CASSYSTGYQPQHF.

V and J are TRBV7-3 and TRBJ2-3, with 7 bases identical to TRBD2. The CDR3 totals 13 residues. Germline V CDR1 and CDR2: SGHTA, FQGTGA. V shed 5 bases, J shed 4 bases, and the junction held 3 bases outside the gene matches. CDR3: CASSREVADTQYF. In nucleotides, the CDR3 is TGTGCCAGCAGCCGGGAGGTGGCAGATACGCAGTATTTT.

The gene calls are TRBV7-2 and TRBJ1-1, with a possible D match to TRBD1 (5 bases). The CDR3 sequence is 15 residues long. Trimming left V 2 bases short and J 4 bases short, with 14 bases between. Germline lookup yields CDR1 SGHTA and CDR2 FQGNSA. The CDR3 region has the DNA TGTGCCAGCAGCTTAAACCCGACAGCTCCCACTGAAGCTTTCTTT. This encodes CASSLNPTAPTEAFF.

The table lists this clonotype with a few counts. The chain is built from TRBV2 and TRBJ1-4; TRBD1 is a possible D gene (6 bases). V dropped 10 bases and J dropped 0 bases, with 15 bases sitting between them. Germline V CDR1 and CDR2: SNHLY, FYNNEI. CDR3 length: 15 amino acids. As DNA, the CDR3 is TGTGCCACCAACTGGGGGGCAACAACTAATGAAAAACTGTTTTTT. Translation: CATNWGATTNEKLFF. Full variable domain (outside the CDR3, taken from reference TRBV2 and TRBJ1-4): EPEVTQTPSHQVTQMGQEVILRCVPISNHLYFYWYRQILGQKVEFLVSFYNNEISEKSEIFDDQFSVERPDGSNFTLKIRSTKLEDSAMYFCATNWGATTNEKLFFGSGTQLSVL.

The CDR3 DNA sequence: TGCAGTGCTAGGGAACTAGCGGGAGGCGGCAATGAGCAGTTCTTC. Translating gives CSARELAGGGNEQFF. The rearrangement uses TRBV20-1 and TRBJ2-1, with 12 bases matching TRBD2. V dropped 3 bases and J dropped 6; count of bases not matched to a gene: 6. The CDR3 contains 15 residues. Germline CDR1 DFQATT, CDR2 SNEGSKA (reference sequence).

About this clonotype: Germline and junction disagree at one end, which may indicate a read error. The chain links TRBV20-1 to TRBJ2-2; TRBD2 is a possible D gene (5 bases). CDR1 and CDR2 (germline): DFQATT, SNEGSKA (reference sequence). The length of the CDR3 is 13 residues. The CDR3 DNA is TGCAGTGCTAGAGATCTGAGGGCCGGGGAGCGGTTTTTT. Translated: CSARDLRAGERFF.

The chain joins TRBV20-1 to TRBJ1-1; possible D gene TRBD1, 5 bases. V shed 7 bases and J shed 1 base, with 7 bases lying between them. This CDR3 is built from 11 residues. The V gene's germline CDR1 is DFQATT and CDR2 SNEGSKA (reference sequence). CDR3 region: CSGGRNTEAFF. In nucleotides, the CDR3 is TGCAGTGGGGGGAGGAACACTGAAGCTTTCTTT.

This clonotype was observed a few times. The chain carries TRBV20-1 and TRBJ1-3; 8 bases fit TRBD1. The CDR3 runs to 14 residues. V shed 6 bases, J shed 3 bases, and the junction held 7 bases outside the gene matches. Looked up from germline, CDR1 is DFQATT and CDR2 is SNEGSKA (reference sequence). The CDR3 loop reads CSALGTGFGNTIYF. DNA of the CDR3: TGCAGTGCACTCGGGACAGGCTTTGGAAACACCATATATTTT.

This clonotype showed up just a few times. This chain's CDR3 is CSARDSSGGVFGSEQFF. Here the CDR3 DNA reads TGCAGTGCTAGAGATTCTAGCGGGGGGGTATTCGGAAGTGAGCAGTTCTTC. The chain uses TRBV20-1 and TRBJ2-1; TRBD2 aligns across 12 bases. The V segment lost 0 bases and the J segment 9 bases; nucleotides outside the gene matches: 12. CDR1 is DFQATT and CDR2 is SNEGSKA in the germline V gene (reference sequence). The CDR3 contains 17 residues.

Regarding this clonotype: Relative to the germline gene, one junction end is altered; a read error may explain this. The rearrangement joins TRBV29-1 to TRBJ1-2; unclear D gene. The CDR3 has 15 amino acids. Germline CDR1 and CDR2: SQVTM and ANQGSEA. CDR3 DNA sequence: TGCAGCGTTGAAGATTTGGCCCTCCTGGCCTATGACTACACCTTC. This gives the protein CSVEDLALLAYDYTF.

V usage is TRBV7-9 and J usage is TRBJ2-5; 10 positions match TRBD1. Losses at the gene ends were 5 bases for V and 5 bases for J; bases not matched to a gene: 11. Germline V gene data show CDR1 as SEHNR and CDR2 as FQNEAQ (reference sequence). The CDR3 length is 16 residues. CDR3 residues: CASSPPRDRGFETQYF. CDR3 DNA: TGTGCCAGCAGCCCCCCCCGGGACAGGGGCTTTGAGACCCAGTACTTC. The entire variable domain, with the rest obtained from reference TRBV7-9 and TRBJ2-5, is as follows: DTGVSQNPRHKITKRGQNVTFRCDPISEHNRLYWYRQTLGQGPEFLTYFQNEAQLEKSRLLSDRFSAERPKGSFSTLEIQRTEQGDSAMYLCASSPPRDRGFETQYFGPGTRLLVL.

A remark on this clonotype: A much larger clonotype is one base distant, so this may be a read error. The genes are TRBV12-3 or TRBV12-4 and TRBJ2-1; D not certain. V lost 4 bases, J lost 10 bases, and 17 bases lay in between. CDR3 length: 14 residues. The CDR3 nucleotides read TGTGCCAGCAGTTCCCGGACGGAATTCTACGAGCAGTTCTTC. It translates to CASSSRTEFYEQFF.

The V call is TRBV7-3, the J call TRBJ2-6; D gene uncertain. CDR3 size: 19 residues. CDR1 is SGHTA, CDR2 FQGTGA, per germline. V lost 4 bases to trimming and J lost 0 bases, with 19 bases between them. The CDR3 DNA sequence: TGTGCCAGCAGCTCCTGGGCCGGCAGGAGACTCTCTGGGGCCAACGTCCTGACTTTC. It is translated as CASSSWAGRRLSGANVLTF.

Comments on this clonotype: An end of the junction differs from the germline gene, which may be a read error. This chain joins TRBV3-1 and TRBJ2-3; weak D call: TRBD1 (5 bases). This CDR3 has 16 amino acids. Germline CDR1 reads LGHDT; CDR2 reads YNNKEL (reference sequence). CDR3 in DNA: TGTGCCAGCAGCCAGTATTGGCCAGGTAGCACAGGTACGCAGTATTTT. Residues: CASSQYWPGSTGTQYF.

This clonotype showed up just a few times. The chain combines TRBV19 with TRBJ1-1, with a tentative D call TRBD1 (6 bases). The CDR3 consists of 15 residues. Germline V gives CDR1 LNHDA, CDR2 SQIVND (reference sequence). V dropped 7 bases and J dropped 1 base, with 16 bases sitting between them. CDR3 amino acids: CASTKGGARNTEAFF. For the CDR3, the DNA is TGTGCCAGTACTAAAGGGGGGGCGCGGAACACTGAAGCTTTCTTT.

This clonotype was detected ten times or more. The rearrangement uses TRBV24-1 and TRBJ2-7; D is perhaps TRBD2 (5 bases). The CDR3 loop spans 14 amino acids. The germline CDR1 and CDR2 sequences are KGHDR and SFDVKD. V was clipped by 3 bases and J by 4 bases, with 12 bases between them. The CDR3 coding sequence is TGTGCCACCAGTGATGGAGGAGCCGGTTACGAGCAGTACTTC. As protein: CATSDGGAGYEQYF.

This clonotype was counted between two and nine times. As DNA, the CDR3 is TGTGCCAGCTCAGCCTACGGACAGGGTATCGATCAGCCCCAGCATTTT. It yields the protein CASSAYGQGIDQPQHF. This sequence joins TRBV27 and TRBJ1-5, with 8 nucleotides matching TRBD1. The junction had 14 bases not matched to a gene; V was cut back by 8 bases and J by 5 bases. The CDR3 extends over 16 amino acids. CDR1 is MNHEY, CDR2 SMNVEV, per germline (reference sequence).

This clonotype occurred many times. The chain recombines TRBV20-1 with TRBJ2-7; tentative D call: TRBD1 (6 bases). V was trimmed by 5 bases and J by 2 bases, leaving 22 bases between them. The germline gives CDR1 DFQATT, CDR2 SNEGSKA (reference sequence). The CDR3 has 16 residues. The DNA for the CDR3 is TGCAGTGCTCAAACCGGGACAACTCCACCACCCTACGAGCAGTACTTC. This sequence encodes CSAQTGTTPPPYEQYF.

This clonotype was observed a few times. The V call is TRBV5-1, the J call TRBJ2-3, with D hard to call. Germline loops: CDR1 SGHRS, CDR2 YFSETQ. The CDR3 covers 15 residues. V was trimmed by 7 bases and J by 0 bases, leaving 15 bases between them. The DNA for the CDR3 is TGCGCCAGCGGAACGGACGGTCCTAGCACAGATACGCAGTATTTT. Translated, it gives CASGTDGPSTDTQYF.

This clonotype came up many times. The rearrangement joins TRBV7-2 to TRBJ2-7; D remains unclear. Germline loops: CDR1 SGHTA, CDR2 FQGNSA. The length of the CDR3 is 12 residues. Trimming cost V 2 bases and J 7 bases, with 9 bases left between them. The CDR3 spells CASSLKGIEQYF. The DNA for the CDR3 is TGTGCCAGCAGCTTAAAGGGAATAGAGCAGTACTTC.